These T cell receptor beta chains were read from a single sample in a study of blood T cell repertoires in COVID-19. Data came from immunoSEQ multiplex PCR; TCRdb stores just in-frame clones and leaves some out. This sample has a few hundred thousand clones, with around 89% found just once. The specimen sequenced was PBMCs or T cells enriched from blood (not recorded which). Every receptor here comes from a man aged 18 to 30 who had recovered from COVID-19. CDR3s include the opening cysteine and the closing phenylalanine or tryptophan. Fields, in order: clone size, J gene, V gene, D gene, CDR3 DNA, CDR3 protein. D genes are given only for firm matches. Rows give clone size only sometimes, using once, few, many, or a class for an expanded clone.

>once|TRBJ1-3|TRBV18|TRBD1
TGTGCCAGCTCATCCCGGGACAGGGGAGGAAACACCATATATTTT
CASSSRDRGGNTIYF
>NA|TRBJ1-2|TRBV19|NA
TGTGCCAGTAGTGCGGCAGACGTGTTGTGGAACTATGGCTACACCTTC
CASSAADVLWNYGYTF
>NA|TRBJ1-5|TRBV29-1|TRBD1
TGCAGCGTTCAGGGGGCTAAGGGACAGCCCCAGCATTTT
CSVQGAKGQPQHF
>NA|TRBJ2-7|TRBV19|TRBD2
TGTGCCAGTAGTATCCTCCTTCAAGTGGCGGGAGGGTCCGAGCAGTACTTC
CASSILLQVAGGSEQYF
>NA|TRBJ2-1|TRBV27|NA
TGTGCCAGCAGTTTATCGGTGGGAGTTGGGAATGTTGAACAGTTCTTC
CASSLSVGVGNVEQFF
>NA|TRBJ2-1|TRBV7-9|TRBD2
TGTGCCAGCAGCTCAGCTGGAGCGGGATTTGAGCAGTTCTTC
CASSSAGAGFEQFF
>NA|TRBJ1-1|TRBV19|NA
TGTGCCAGTAGTACAAGCCACGCAGGGGCTGAAGCTTTCTTT
CASSTSHAGAEAFF
>NA|TRBJ2-3|TRBV9|TRBD2
TGTGCCAGCAGCGGTACTAGCGGGAGTAACTTGGGGACAGATACGCAGTATTTT
CASSGTSGSNLGTDTQYF
>NA|TRBJ1-5|TRBV19|TRBD1
TGTGCCAGTAGCACCGACAGGGTGGCCCAGCCCCAGCATTTT
CASSTDRVAQPQHF
>NA|TRBJ1-1|TRBV5-1|NA
TGCGCCAGCAGCTTGGAAGGCAGGGAAGCTTTCTTT
CASSLEGREAFF
>NA|TRBJ1-2|TRBV5-5|TRBD1
TGTGCCAGCAGCTTGTCACAGGGGCGCAATGGCTACACCTTC
CASSLSQGRNGYTF
>NA|TRBJ2-3|TRBV11-2|NA
TGTGCCAGCAGCGGTCGAAACCTAGCTAACACAGATACGCAGTATTTT
CASSGRNLANTDTQYF
>NA|TRBJ1-5|TRBV19|TRBD1
TGTGCCAGTAGTACCCAAGGAGAGGGGGCTTATAGCAATCAGCCCCAGCATTTT
CASSTQGEGAYSNQPQHF
>NA|TRBJ2-4|TRBV12-3/TRBV12-4|NA
TGTGCCAGCATACTGGACAGTGAAAACATTCAGTACTTC
CASILDSENIQYF
>NA|TRBJ2-1|TRBV2|NA
TGTGCCAGCAAGAGGGGGTGGGTCCTAATACCCCCCAATGAGCAGTTCTTC
CASKRGWVLIPPNEQFF
>NA|TRBJ1-2|TRBV7-2|NA
TGTGCCAGCAGCTTAGAATATCTGTGGACAGACAAGGACTATGGCTACACCTTC
CASSLEYLWTDKDYGYTF
>once|TRBJ2-5|TRBV7-9|NA
TGTGCCAGCAGCTTAGTGCGGAAGGAGACCCAGTACTTC
CASSLVRKETQYF
>NA|TRBJ1-5|TRBV5-6|NA
TGTGCCAGCAGTGAGGGATCGGGCAATCAGCCCCAGCATTTT
CASSEGSGNQPQHF
>NA|TRBJ1-2|TRBV28|NA
TGTGCCAGCGGTGCGGTTTACAACTATGGCTACACCTTC
CASGAVYNYGYTF
>NA|TRBJ2-5|TRBV1|NA
TGCACCAGCAGCCAGTTCAGGGTTGAGGCGGGGAACCAAGAGACCCAGTACTTC
CTSSQFRVEAGNQETQYF
>once|TRBJ2-1|TRBV5-4|TRBD2
TGTGCCAGCAGCCCTCGGGGGGGCAGGAATGAGCAGTTCTTC
CASSPRGGRNEQFF
>NA|TRBJ1-5|TRBV4-3|TRBD1
TGCGCCAGCAGCCAGGACAGGGGGCGGCAGCCCCAGCATTTT
CASSQDRGRQPQHF
>NA|TRBJ1-2|TRBV28|NA
TGTGCCAGCAGTTCAACACCAGGGAACTATGGCTACACCTTC
CASSSTPGNYGYTF
>NA|TRBJ2-3|TRBV18|NA
TGTGCCAGCTCACGCTTAGACTCCTTCACAGATACGCAGTATTTT
CASSRLDSFTDTQYF
>NA|TRBJ2-1|TRBV2|NA
TGTGCCAGCAGTGGATACAGGAACAATGAGCAGTTCTTC
CASSGYRNNEQFF
>NA|TRBJ2-7|TRBV5-1|TRBD2
TGCGCCAGCAGCCCGGGGACTAGCGGGAGCCTAAGCTCCTACGAGCAGTACTTC
CASSPGTSGSLSSYEQYF
>NA|TRBJ2-1|TRBV5-6|TRBD1
TGTGCCAGCAGCACGGGACAGGGGCACAATGAGCAGTTCTTC
CASSTGQGHNEQFF
>NA|TRBJ1-1|TRBV4-2|TRBD1
TGTGCCAGCAGCCAAGTACAGGGGGAGGCTTTCTTT
CASSQVQGEAFF
>NA|TRBJ1-1|TRBV3-1/TRBV3-2|TRBD1
TGTGCCAGCAGCCGTGACAGGGGGGAAAGAGCTTTCTTT
CASSRDRGERAFF
>NA|TRBJ2-3|TRBV5-5|NA
TGTGCCAGCAGGAGACTAGATATAAGTCCTAGCACAGATACGCAGTATTTT
CASRRLDISPSTDTQYF
>NA|TRBJ2-2|TRBV7-3|NA
TGTGCCAGCAGCTCCGGGTCTTTTGGCACCGGGGAGCTGTTTTTT
CASSSGSFGTGELFF
>NA|TRBJ2-7|TRBV2|NA
TGTGCCAGCAGTCCATCCCCGGCGGGCTCCAGGCAGTACTTC
CASSPSPAGSRQYF
>NA|TRBJ1-4|TRBV5-1|TRBD1
TGCGCCAGCAGCCCGGACGACAGGGTAGAACTGTTTTTT
CASSPDDRVELFF
>NA|TRBJ1-2|TRBV2|NA
TGTGCCAGCAGTATCGACAGCTATGGCTACACCTTC
CASSIDSYGYTF
>NA|TRBJ2-6|TRBV7-2|NA
TGTGCCAGCAGCCCGGGACTCCTCTCTGGGGCCAACGTCCTGACTTTC
CASSPGLLSGANVLTF
>NA|TRBJ2-3|TRBV5-6|TRBD2
TGTGCCAGCAGCTCCGGGGGGGCGGATACGCAGTATTTT
CASSSGGADTQYF
>NA|TRBJ2-1|TRBV7-2|NA
TGTGCCAGCAGCTCACACCGCCCGTGGGCGGGTGTGAATGAGCAGTTCTTC
CASSSHRPWAGVNEQFF
>once|TRBJ2-5|TRBV7-8|TRBD2
TGTGCCAGCAGCATCGGGACTAGCGGGGGAGCGGAGACCCAGTACTTC
CASSIGTSGGAETQYF
>NA|TRBJ2-3|TRBV19|TRBD2
TGTGCCAGTAGGAGGACTAGCGGGAGGGCCCCGGATACGCAGTATTTT
CASRRTSGRAPDTQYF
>NA|TRBJ2-7|TRBV7-2|TRBD2
TGTGCCAGCAGCTTAGCGTCCTCATTAGCGGGATCCTACGAGCAGTACTTC
CASSLASSLAGSYEQYF
>NA|TRBJ1-5|TRBV6-5|TRBD1
TGTGCCAGCAGTAACCAACAGGGGGATCAGCCCCAGCATTTT
CASSNQQGDQPQHF
>NA|TRBJ2-3|TRBV7-8|TRBD2
TGTGCCAGCACCTTTTCGACGGCGGGAGGGCCCCCAGATACGCAGTATTTT
CASTFSTAGGPPDTQYF
>NA|TRBJ1-5|TRBV11-2|NA
TGTGCCAGCAGCTTAGTGAGGAATCAGCCCCAGCATTTT
CASSLVRNQPQHF
>NA|TRBJ1-6|TRBV7-3|TRBD1
TGTGCCAGCAGCTCCCTGGCAGGGGGAGGTTCACCCCTCCACTTT
CASSSLAGGGSPLHF
>NA|TRBJ2-2|TRBV6-4|TRBD1
TGTGCCAGCAACCGGGACAGACCAACCGGGGAGCTGTTTTTT
CASNRDRPTGELFF
>NA|TRBJ2-7|TRBV7-6|TRBD2
TGTGCCAGCAGCTTATCAGGACTAGCGGGTCCTCCACCCTACGAGCAGTACTTC
CASSLSGLAGPPPYEQYF
>few|TRBJ1-5|TRBV11-3|NA
TGTGCCAGCAGCTTAGCGGGGAATCAGCCCCAGCATTTT
CASSLAGNQPQHF
>NA|TRBJ1-4|TRBV6-5|NA
TGTGCCAGCGATAGGGGGACTATCGGTGAAAAACTGTTTTTT
CASDRGTIGEKLFF
>NA|TRBJ2-6|TRBV7-2|NA
TGTGCCAGCAGCTTAGAGCCAGGGCGCGGGGCCAACGTCCTGACTTTC
CASSLEPGRGANVLTF
>NA|TRBJ2-3|TRBV5-8|TRBD2
TGTGCCAGCAGCTTTGGTTTGCGGGAGGGCTCAGGCACAGATACGCAGTATTTT
CASSFGLREGSGTDTQYF
>NA|TRBJ2-5|TRBV25-1|NA
TGTGCCAGCAGTGAATTTGGAGGGCAAGAGACCCAGTACTTC
CASSEFGGQETQYF
>NA|TRBJ1-2|TRBV19|NA
TGTGCCAGTACATCCAACCGGGGCTATGGCTACACCTTC
CASTSNRGYGYTF
>NA|TRBJ1-3|TRBV18|NA
TGTGCCAGCTCCCAATACTCCCACTCTGGAAACACCATATATTTT
CASSQYSHSGNTIYF